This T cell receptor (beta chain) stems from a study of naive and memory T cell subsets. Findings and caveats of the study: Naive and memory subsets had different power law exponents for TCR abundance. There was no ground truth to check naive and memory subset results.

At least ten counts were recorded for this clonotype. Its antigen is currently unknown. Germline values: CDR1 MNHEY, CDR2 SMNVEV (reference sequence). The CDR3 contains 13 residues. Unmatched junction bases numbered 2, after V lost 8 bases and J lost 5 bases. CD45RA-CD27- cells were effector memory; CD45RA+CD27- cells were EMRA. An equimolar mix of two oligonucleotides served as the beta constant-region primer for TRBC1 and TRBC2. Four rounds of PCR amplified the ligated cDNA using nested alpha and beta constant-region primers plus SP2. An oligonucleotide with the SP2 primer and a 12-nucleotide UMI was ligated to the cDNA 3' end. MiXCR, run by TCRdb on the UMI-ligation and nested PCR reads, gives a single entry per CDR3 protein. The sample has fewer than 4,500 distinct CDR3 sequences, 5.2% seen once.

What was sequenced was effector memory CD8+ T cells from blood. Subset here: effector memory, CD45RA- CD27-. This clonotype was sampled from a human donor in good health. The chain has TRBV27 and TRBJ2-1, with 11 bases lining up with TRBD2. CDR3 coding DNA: TGTGCCAGCGTAGCGGGAGGGCACAATGAGCAGTTCTTC. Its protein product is CASVAGGHNEQFF.